This is a list of T cell receptor beta chains from one sample in a study of cytomegalovirus exposure and HLA in healthy donors. Clones were sequenced by immunoSEQ multiplex PCR, and TCRdb holds only the in-frame ones, with some missing. The table shows more than 80,000 clones, with around 81% occurring only once. The source material was PBMCs. The receptors originated from a female donor in good health and CMV-seropositive. Both conserved end residues are part of each CDR3. The D gene is left open where the match is weak. Expanded clones get a size class; other rows say once, few or many, or leave the size out.

>.|TRBV30|TRBJ1-5|TRBD1
CAWSVANRGDQPQHF
TGTGCCTGGAGTGTAGCCAACAGGGGAGATCAGCCCCAGCATTTT
>.|TRBV27|TRBJ1-2|TRBD1
CASSTDRGQGYPF
TGTGCCAGCAGCACCGACAGGGGACAAGGCTACCCCTTC
>.|TRBV18|TRBJ2-1|.
CASSPQGNYNEQFF
TGTGCCAGCTCACCACAGGGGAACTACAATGAGCAGTTCTTC
>few|TRBV19|TRBJ2-7|TRBD2
CASSNPGRESSYEQYF
TGTGCCAGTAGCAACCCGGGGCGGGAGTCCTCCTACGAGCAGTACTTC
>.|TRBV10-1|TRBJ1-1|.
CASSGQESTEAFF
TGCGCCAGCAGTGGACAGGAATCTACTGAAGCTTTCTTT
>.|TRBV27|TRBJ1-1|TRBD1
CASSSGQGTEAFF
TGTGCCAGCAGTTCCGGACAGGGGACTGAAGCTTTCTTT
>.|TRBV19|TRBJ2-7|TRBD1
CASRIRQGQSYEQYF
TGTGCCAGTAGAATCCGACAGGGACAATCCTACGAGCAGTACTTC
>.|TRBV27|TRBJ2-7|TRBD2
CASSFTGLAGTYEQYF
TGTGCCAGCAGTTTCACGGGACTAGCGGGTACCTACGAGCAGTACTTC
>.|TRBV11-2|TRBJ2-3|.
CASSPRRGSSTDTQYF
TGTGCCAGCAGCCCACGTCGGGGGTCAAGCACAGATACGCAGTATTTT
>.|TRBV6-1|TRBJ1-2|TRBD1
CASSETGADYGYTF
TGTGCCAGCAGTGAAACAGGGGCAGACTATGGCTACACCTTC
>.|TRBV5-1|TRBJ2-3|TRBD1
CASSSRRDSSYSTDTQYF
TGCGCCAGCAGCTCCCGAAGGGACAGCTCCTATAGCACAGATACGCAGTATTTT
>.|TRBV10-3|TRBJ2-1|TRBD1
CAISEPGQGYNEQFF
TGTGCCATCAGTGAACCGGGACAGGGATACAATGAGCAGTTCTTC
>.|TRBV7-9|TRBJ1-1|.
CASRGTGMNTEAFF
TGTGCCAGCAGGGGAACGGGAATGAACACTGAAGCTTTCTTT
>.|TRBV7-9|TRBJ2-1|.
CASSLAGSHNEQFF
TGTGCCAGCAGCTTAGCCGGGTCCCACAATGAGCAGTTCTTC
>.|TRBV30|TRBJ2-7|.
CAWRRKGAYEQYF
TGTGCCTGGAGGCGCAAGGGAGCCTACGAGCAGTACTTC
>.|TRBV5-4|TRBJ1-5|.
CASSLVPGNNQPQHF
TGTGCCAGCAGCTTAGTTCCAGGGAACAATCAGCCCCAGCATTTT
>.|TRBV28|TRBJ1-3|.
CASNEGSRTIYF
TGTGCCAGCAATGAGGGTTCGCGCACCATATATTTT
>.|TRBV19|TRBJ1-2|TRBD1
CASSPGQYGYTF
TGTGCCAGTAGCCCGGGACAGTATGGCTACACCTTC
>.|TRBV30|TRBJ2-3|TRBD2
CAWSRGLAGGTDTQYF
TGTGCCTGGAGTAGGGGGTTGGCGGGAGGTACAGATACGCAGTATTTT
>.|TRBV19|TRBJ1-4|.
CASRSRAEGTNEKLFF
TGTGCCAGTAGGAGCCGGGCCGAGGGAACTAATGAAAAACTGTTTTTT
>.|TRBV11-2|TRBJ2-1|TRBD2
CASSFSGGTYNEQFF
TGTGCCAGCAGCTTTAGCGGGGGAACCTACAATGAGCAGTTCTTC
>.|TRBV19|TRBJ1-2|TRBD1
CASNPRGVNGYTF
TGTGCCAGTAATCCCAGGGGGGTTAACGGCTACACCTTC
>.|TRBV9|TRBJ2-7|TRBD2
CASSPRGLALSYEQYF
TGTGCCAGCAGCCCACGGGGACTAGCGTTGTCCTACGAGCAGTACTTC
>few|TRBV9|TRBJ1-5|.
CASSVWGDNQPQHF
TGTGCCAGCAGCGTTTGGGGCGACAATCAGCCCCAGCATTTT